This TCR beta chain was profiled in a study of response to subunit inactivated influenza vaccine. Regarding the study as a whole: Only a handful of new T cells, the authors suggested, are recruited with each seasonal influenza vaccination.

With respect to this clonotype: The antigen is not known.

One entry per CDR3 protein results from TCRdb running MiXCR on the RT-PCR reads. The data show fewer than 650,000 distinct CDR3 sequences, approximately 12% seen once. The sequencing here drew on PBMCs from blood, taken around seven weeks after vaccination. The TCR originated in a man aged 50 or older who received an inactivated influenza vaccine.

The CDR3 reads CASSLQTARAYEQYF. DNA for the CDR3: TGTGCCAGCAGCTTGCAGACCGCGAGGGCCTACGAGCAGTACTTC. The chain has TRBV7-2 and TRBJ2-7, with a weak D call TRBD2 (5 bases). Germline CDR1 reads SGHTA; CDR2 reads FQGNSA. This CDR3 contains 15 residues. The V and J ends lost 3 bases and 2 bases respectively, with 14 bases between them.